This T cell receptor beta chain stems from a study of T cells in Graves' hyperthyroidism and ophthalmopathy (dated by TCRdb to about 2019). Regarding the complete study: Peripheral blood was collected at initial diagnosis, before any treatment. Prospective prediction of ophthalmopathy was tested in an independent validation cohort consisting of some 19 hyperthyroidism patients and around 17 patients who later progressed to ophthalmopathy. A discovery cohort of about 95 patients, 43 with Graves' ophthalmopathy and 55 to 60 with stable Graves' hyperthyroidism, was used to find distinguishing TCR V-J signatures. Following sampling, methimazole starting at 30 mg daily was given to hyperthyroidism patients, and high-dose intravenous methylprednisolone was given to ophthalmopathy patients. Thyroid tissue and blood T-cell repertoires from six Graves' hyperthyroidism patients were also compared in the study. TCR Vbeta CDR3 sequencing of some 140 peripheral blood samples (about 45 ophthalmopathy, about 75 hyperthyroidism and roughly 17 progressor patients) is reported in the paper. The 95 to 100 discovery patients were divided at random into training and test sets in a 7:3 ratio.

As encoded in the germline V gene, CDR1 is MRHNA while CDR2 is SNTAGT. From the cysteine through the phenylalanine, the CDR3 covers 17 amino acids. Only the CDR3 portion is preserved as DNA: 51 bases, with reading frame beginning at the first base. At the junction V is shortened by 0 bases and J by 0 bases, with 12 bases in between. General conclusions and limits of the study: Most expanded thyroid clonotypes (frequency above 0.001) were also found in blood, which suggests that blood repertoires may mirror thyroid immune responses. A model built on a 13 V-J signature distinguished ophthalmopathy from stable hyperthyroidism, reaching about 88% sensitivity and around 81% specificity in cross-validation and 80%/75% in testing. In validation, the model predicted progression to ophthalmopathy a median of roughly 6.1 months before onset, with over 55% sensitivity and 72.22% specificity. No statistical method was used to set the sample size in advance, and investigators knew the group allocation.

This clonotype was counted only a few times. Its antigen is not yet known. Nothing much larger sits one base from this clone, and base qualities are not available. TCR beta CDR3 regions were amplified from RNA transcripts. For the first round of RT-PCR on the TCR CDR3, the HTBI primer set was used together with the Qiagen OneStep RT-PCR kit. Libraries were constructed in a second round of multiplex PCR, after which size selection and purification were carried out. The libraries were sequenced on an Illumina HiSeq2000 using paired-end 100 bp reads. The published analysis was carried out like this. SOAPnuke was used to process the raw data, with reads discarded if the reads contained adapters or uncalled bases, had a mean Phred below 15, or lacked an exact constant-primer or identifier match. High-quality paired reads were merged with COPE v1.2.5, and unique nucleotide sequences were defined as clonotypes. MiTCR v1.1 was used to align clonotypes to the IMGT TRBV, TRBD and TRBJ reference segments. Analysis was restricted to V-J combinations with a frequency above 0.0001, which covered 99.2% of repertoires. The TCS score was defined as the ratio of F50 (clonal expansion) to E x V (chaos), calculated using BLOSUM62-based TCRdist between CDR3 peptides within each V-J. Welch's t-statistics and random forest reduced 500 to 550 V-J features to 13, which were used in a naive Bayes classifier (R e1071). TCRdb reworked the public reads: Q25 trimming with fastp, MiXCR clone assembly, productive beta chains retained. Rows are unified per CDR3 protein, each entry keeping the most common DNA and genes. For this entry, the V and J calls and clone size follow TCRdb and not the study's own pipeline. This sample holds roughly 500,000 distinct CDR3 sequences; 22% were observed only once. The ten largest clones add up to about 49% of the sample.

Ophthalmopathy patients had moderately to severely active disease, with a Clinical Activity Score of 3 or more, a NOSPECS grade of 4 or more, and a disease duration of less than 3 months. Patients with uncontrolled infections, other autoimmune diseases, pregnancy or lactation were excluded. Diagnoses relied on clinical symptoms, serum thyroxine and TRAb, thyroid ultrasound and orbital computed tomography. Ficoll-Paque density gradient centrifugation was used to isolate PBMCs from approximately 11 ml of fresh peripheral blood. Total RNA was extracted using Trizol reagent, and RNA quality was assessed on an Agilent 2100 Bioanalyzer.

The sequencing input was blood. The sequence is built from TRBV6-4 and TRBJ1-3, and perhaps TRBD1 as D gene, on 5 matching bases. The TCR originated in a woman in her 70s with Graves' ophthalmopathy. The nucleotide sequence is TGTGCCAGCAGTGACTCAACGGGACTCCACTCTGGAAACACCATATATTTT. It is translated as CASSDSTGLHSGNTIYF.